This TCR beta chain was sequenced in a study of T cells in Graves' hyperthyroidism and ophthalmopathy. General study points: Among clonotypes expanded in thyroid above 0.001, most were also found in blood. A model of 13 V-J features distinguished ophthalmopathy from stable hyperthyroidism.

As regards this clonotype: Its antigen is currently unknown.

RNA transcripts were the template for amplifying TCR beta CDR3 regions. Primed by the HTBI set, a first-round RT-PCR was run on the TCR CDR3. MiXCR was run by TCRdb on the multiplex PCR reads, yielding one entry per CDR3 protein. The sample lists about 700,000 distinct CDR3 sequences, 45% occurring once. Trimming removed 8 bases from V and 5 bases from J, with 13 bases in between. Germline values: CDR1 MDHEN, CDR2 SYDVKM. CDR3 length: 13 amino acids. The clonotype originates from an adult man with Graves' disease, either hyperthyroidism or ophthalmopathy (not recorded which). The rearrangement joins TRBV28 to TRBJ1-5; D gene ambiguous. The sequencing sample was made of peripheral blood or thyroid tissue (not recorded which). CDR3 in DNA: TGTGCCAGCGGAACACCCGCTCATCAGCCCCAGCATTTT. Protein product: CASGTPAHQPQHF.